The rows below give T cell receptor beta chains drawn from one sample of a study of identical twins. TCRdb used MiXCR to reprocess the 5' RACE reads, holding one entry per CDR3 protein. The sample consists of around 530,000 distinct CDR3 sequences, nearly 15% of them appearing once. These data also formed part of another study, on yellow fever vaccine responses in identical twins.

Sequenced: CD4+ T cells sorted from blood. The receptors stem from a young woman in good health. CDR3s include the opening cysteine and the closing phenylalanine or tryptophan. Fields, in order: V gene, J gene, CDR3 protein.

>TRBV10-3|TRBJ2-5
CAISDTPQETQYF
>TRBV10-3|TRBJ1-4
CAISDYPTNEKLFF
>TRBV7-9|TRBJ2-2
CASSPDGNTGELFF
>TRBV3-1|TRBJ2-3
CASSHRAGTDTQYF
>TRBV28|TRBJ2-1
CASSGGGAQYNEQFF
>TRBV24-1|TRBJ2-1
CATSDLHVNEQFF
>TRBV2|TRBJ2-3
CASRLDGDTDTQYF
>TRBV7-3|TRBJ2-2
CASSLTGADTGELFF
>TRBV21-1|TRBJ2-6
CAKQEDPELRSGANVLTF
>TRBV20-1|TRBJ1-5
CSAPVRAVNNQPQHF
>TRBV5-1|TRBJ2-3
CASIWASGGTDTQYF
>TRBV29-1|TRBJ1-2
CSVDGTGANYGYTF
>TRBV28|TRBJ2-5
CASRLTSGGDQETQYF
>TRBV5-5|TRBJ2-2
CASSWGVNTGELFF
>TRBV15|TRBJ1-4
CATSRDPVTNEKLFF
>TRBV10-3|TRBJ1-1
CAISPGGSFTEAFF
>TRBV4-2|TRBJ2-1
CASSQGTGLAGVNEQFF
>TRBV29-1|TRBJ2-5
CSVGTSSGRSWETQYF
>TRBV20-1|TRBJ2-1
CSADQRGEYNEQFF
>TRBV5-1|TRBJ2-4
CASSRPGTQKNIQYF
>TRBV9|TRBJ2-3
CASSPRGAGGTTDTQYF
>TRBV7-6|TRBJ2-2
CASSLAILATTGELFF
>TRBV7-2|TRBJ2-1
CASSRRGTGSYNEQFF
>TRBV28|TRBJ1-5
CASSAGQVNQPQHF
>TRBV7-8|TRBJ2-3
CASSLMASGRDTQYF
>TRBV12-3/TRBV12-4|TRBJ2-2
CASAPQGHGELFF
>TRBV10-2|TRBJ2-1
CASRGVGGAAYNEQFF
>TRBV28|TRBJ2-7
CASSQQPATYEQYF
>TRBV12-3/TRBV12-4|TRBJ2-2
CASRIRLAGGKGELFF
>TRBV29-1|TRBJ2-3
CSAGGNTDTQYF
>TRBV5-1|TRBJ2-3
CASSPSRQGGPDTQYF
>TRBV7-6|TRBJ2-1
CASSLALAPYNEQFF
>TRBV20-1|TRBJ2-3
CRGGSTDTQYF
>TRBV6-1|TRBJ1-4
CASRDPFRGEKLFF